One sample yielded the 32 T cell receptor beta chains listed below, sequenced in a study of Ad26.COV2.S vaccination and SARS-CoV-2 variants. Clones were read by immunoSEQ multiplex PCR, and TCRdb kept only the in-frame ones, dropping some. The table records about 350,000 clones, approximately 90% of them present only once. Documented treatment: approximately 18 received Ad26.COV2.S at low or high dose, single or two shots; 5 received placebo; per-sample allocation not given. After the first vaccine or placebo injection, samples were drawn on day 63. Sample: peripheral blood, taken in a trial of Ad26.COV2.S vaccine versus placebo. These receptors came from a person between 18 and 60 years old who received the Ad26.COV2.S COVID-19 vaccine or a placebo.

The chain carries TRBV28 and TRBJ2-7, with D possibly TRBD2 on 6 matching bases. Germline assignment: CDR1 MDHEN and CDR2 SYDVKM. The V and J ends lost 8 bases and 1 base respectively, with 15 bases between them. The CDR3 has 14 amino acids. The CDR3 reads CASRLEGISYEQYF. CDR3 nucleotide sequence: TGTGCCAGCCGGCTGGAGGGTATTTCCTACGAGCAGTACTTC.

The V call is TRBV15, the J call TRBJ2-3, with 9 positions matching TRBD2. Germline V CDR1 and CDR2: LNHNV, YYDKDF (reference sequence). The trim removed 8 bases at V and 0 bases at J, leaving 6 bases unmatched. CDR3 length: 15 amino acids. Here the CDR3 DNA reads TGTGCCACCTCCCGACTAGCGGCTAGCACAGATACGCAGTATTTT. As protein: CATSRLAASTDTQYF.

This sequence joins TRBV7-2 and TRBJ2-1; D is undetermined. This CDR3 is built from 16 residues. The V end lost 1 base, the J end lost 5 bases, and 15 bases lay between the germline ends. Germline-derived CDR1 and CDR2 are SGHTA and FQGNSA. DNA for the CDR3: TGTGCCAGCAGCTTAGTATTTGGTCCCCAGAACAATGAGCAGTTCTTC. It codes for CASSLVFGPQNNEQFF.

This clone was observed a single time. Other DNA sequences within the sample encode an identical CDR3. The gene calls are TRBV4-3 and TRBJ1-1, with TRBD1 matching over 8 bases. CDR1 is LGHNA and CDR2 is YSLEER in the germline V gene. V gave up 3 bases and J gave up 0 bases; unmatched junction bases: 3. CDR3 length: 15 amino acids. The CDR3 coding sequence is TGCGCCAGCAGCCAGGACAGGGACTTGAACACTGAAGCTTTCTTT. Translated: CASSQDRDLNTEAFF.

The V and J genes are TRBV15 and TRBJ2-7; D gene ambiguous. Germline CDR1 is LNHNV and CDR2 is YYDKDF (reference sequence). V was trimmed by 4 bases and J by 0 bases, leaving 7 bases between them. The CDR3 totals 13 residues. CDR3 loop: CATSTEPSYEQYF. The CDR3 DNA reads TGTGCCACCAGCACCGAGCCCTCCTACGAGCAGTACTTC.

The chain couples TRBV5-1 to TRBJ2-3; TRBD2 aligns across 7 bases. This CDR3 is 15 amino acids long. Per the germline V gene, CDR1 is SGHRS and CDR2 is YFSETQ. V trimming: 2 bases; J trimming: 1 base; junction bases outside the gene matches: 4. DNA of the CDR3: TGCGCCAGCAGCTTTGGACGGGGGGGCACAGATACGCAGTATTTT. It encodes CASSFGRGGTDTQYF.

This rearrangement joins TRBV6-5 to TRBJ1-2; no definite D call. CDR1 and CDR2 from the germline V gene are MNHEY and SVGAGI. This CDR3 comprises 14 residues. The germline V and J ends were trimmed by 4 bases and 5 bases, with 14 bases remaining between them. CDR3 protein: CASSSRGIRYGYTF. As DNA, the CDR3 is TGTGCCAGCAGTTCACGAGGGATTCGGTATGGCTACACCTTC.

This sequence joins TRBV12-5 and TRBJ2-7, with D possibly called TRBD1 or TRBD2 (5 bases each). The germline V and J ends were trimmed by 6 bases and 3 bases, with 15 bases remaining between them. The CDR3 covers 14 residues. Germline V gene lookup returns CDR1 LGHNT and CDR2 FRNRAP. DNA for the CDR3: TGTGCTAGTGGAAACCGGGACGGAAGCTACGAGCAGTACTTC. Protein product: CASGNRDGSYEQYF. Full variable domain (remainder filled in from reference TRBV12-5 and TRBJ2-7): DARVTQTPRHKVTEMGQEVTMRCQPILGHNTVFWYRQTMMQGLELLAYFRNRAPLDDSGMPKDRFSAEMPDATLATLKIQPSEPRDSAVYFCASGNRDGSYEQYFGPGTRLTVT.

V is TRBV4-3 and J is TRBJ2-5, with 9 bases aligning to TRBD1. Germline V gene sequence: CDR1 LGHNA, CDR2 YSLEER. After removal of 0 bases from V and 2 bases from J, the junction contained 4 bases not matched to a gene. The CDR3 loop spans 16 amino acids. This CDR3 is CASSQDGTGLQETQYF. The CDR3 DNA reads as TGCGCCAGCAGCCAAGACGGGACAGGGTTGCAAGAGACCCAGTACTTC.

The chain carries TRBV6-1 and TRBJ2-3, with 7 bases that match TRBD2. The CDR3 has 17 amino acids. Trimming removed 0 bases from V and 2 bases from J; junction bases left unmatched: 8. CDR1 MNHNS and CDR2 SASEGT come from the germline V gene. The CDR3 spells CASSEAVLAVTTDTQYF. For the CDR3, the DNA is TGTGCCAGCAGTGAAGCGGTGCTAGCGGTTACCACAGATACGCAGTATTTT.

The chain carries TRBV5-1 and TRBJ2-2, with TRBD2 matching 12 bases. CDR3 size: 16 residues. Germline V CDR1 and CDR2: SGHRS, YFSETQ. Trimming cost V 4 bases and J 4 bases; bases outside gene matches: 5. CDR3 loop: CASSETSGSSTGELFF. CDR3 DNA sequence: TGCGCCAGCAGCGAGACTAGCGGGAGTTCCACCGGGGAGCTGTTTTTT.

The chain uses TRBV7-2 and TRBJ1-6; the match to TRBD1 covers 7 bases. Germline V CDR1 and CDR2: SGHTA, FQGNSA. V gave up 3 bases and J gave up 9 bases; unmatched junction bases: 11. CDR3 length: 16 amino acids. CDR3 sequence: CASSFTPGTVSSPLHF. CDR3 nucleotide sequence: TGTGCCAGCAGCTTTACCCCCGGGACAGTATCTTCACCCCTCCACTTT.

The chain joins TRBV9 to TRBJ2-1; D is possibly TRBD2 (5 bases). The CDR3 consists of 16 residues. Trimming removed 3 bases from V and 5 bases from J, with 18 bases in between. Germline loops: CDR1 SGDLS, CDR2 YYNGEE. The CDR3 here is CASSATTGVLDNEQFF. CDR3 DNA sequence: TGTGCCAGCAGCGCTACAACCGGGGTCCTAGACAATGAGCAGTTCTTC.

The rearrangement uses TRBV5-8 and TRBJ2-5; perhaps D is TRBD1 or TRBD2 (5 bases each). Germline CDR1 reads SGHTS; CDR2 reads YDEGEE. With 7 bases removed from V and 2 bases from J, the gap between germline ends came to 12 bases. CDR3 size: 13 residues. CDR3: CASRGRKQETQYF. In DNA form, the CDR3 reads TGTGCCAGCCGGGGACGGAAGCAAGAGACCCAGTACTTC.

This clone was seen more than once but under ten times. V usage is TRBV2 and J usage is TRBJ2-5, with TRBD1 matching over 9 bases. The CDR3 sequence is 16 residues long. Losses at the gene ends were 0 bases for V and 3 bases for J; bases not matched to a gene: 5. The germline V gene has CDR1 SNHLY and CDR2 FYNNEI. The CDR3 spells CASSEASRTGEETQYF. CDR3 nucleotides: TGTGCCAGCAGTGAAGCGTCGAGGACAGGGGAAGAGACCCAGTACTTC.

This clone was detected only once. This chain connects TRBV7-8 to TRBJ1-4; D possibly corresponds to TRBD1 (6 bases). The germline V gene has CDR1 SGHVS and CDR2 FQNEAQ. This CDR3 contains 14 residues. V lost 6 bases to trimming and J lost 2 bases, with 10 bases between them. DNA for the CDR3: TGTGCCAGCAGTTTACAGGGTACTAATGAAAAACTGTTTTTT. Translation: CASSLQGTNEKLFF.

The gene calls are TRBV10-3 and TRBJ2-7; 8 nucleotides line up with TRBD1. Per the germline V gene, CDR1 is ENHRY and CDR2 is SYGVKD. V dropped 10 bases and J dropped 1; count of bases not matched to a gene: 9. This CDR3 spans 14 amino acids. The CDR3 spells CATQTGVESYEQYF. Written as DNA, the CDR3 is TGTGCCACCCAGACAGGGGTGGAATCCTACGAGCAGTACTTC.

The chain is built from TRBV27 and TRBJ1-4, with D possibly matching TRBD1 (6 bases). V shed 4 bases and J shed 5 bases, with 11 bases lying between them. This CDR3 has 14 residues. CDR1 is MNHEY and CDR2 is SMNVEV in the germline V gene (reference sequence). CDR3: CASSSGQLNEKLFF. As DNA, the CDR3 is TGTGCCAGCAGTTCAGGACAGCTAAATGAAAAACTGTTTTTT.

The CDR3 DNA reads as TGTGCCAGCAGTTACGGTTGGAGCTCCTACGAGCAGTACTTC. As protein: CASSYGWSSYEQYF. The rearrangement joins TRBV6-2 or TRBV6-3 to TRBJ2-7; no definite D call. The CDR3 has 14 residues. Trimming removed 2 bases at V and 0 bases at J, with 8 bases between. The germline gives CDR1 MNHEY, CDR2 SVGEGT.

This clone occurred once. This chain uses TRBV6-6 with TRBJ1-1; TRBD1 matches 8 bases. This CDR3 is built from 14 residues. The V gene end was trimmed by 9 bases and the J gene end by 4 bases; junction bases not matched to a gene: 10. Germline-derived CDR1 and CDR2 are MNHNY and SVGAGI (reference sequence). In DNA, the CDR3 is TGTGCCAGTACGAATCAGGGGGCTTTCACTGAAGCTTTCTTT. Translated: CASTNQGAFTEAFF.

This chain links TRBV2 with TRBJ1-4; D unclear. V shed 6 bases and J shed 8 bases, with 4 bases lying between them. This CDR3 spans 10 amino acids. Germline assignment: CDR1 SNHLY and CDR2 FYNNEI. The CDR3 DNA is TGTGCCAGCAGCCGGGAAAAACTGTTTTTT. This gives the protein CASSREKLFF.

The rearrangement uses TRBV5-1 and TRBJ2-1; TRBD1 aligns across 7 bases. The germline gives CDR1 SGHRS, CDR2 YFSETQ. The CDR3 is made up of 14 amino acids. With 4 bases clipped from V and 5 bases from J, the junction kept 6 bases outside the gene matches. CDR3: CASSTGDINNEQFF. The CDR3 DNA follows: TGCGCCAGCAGCACAGGGGACATAAACAATGAGCAGTTCTTC.

This chain uses TRBV24-1 with TRBJ2-7; D uncertain. V dropped 3 bases and J dropped 3 bases, with 8 bases sitting between them. This CDR3 is 13 amino acids long. CDR1 and CDR2 from the germline V gene are KGHDR and SFDVKD. The CDR3 nucleotides read TGTGCCACCAGTGATAAGGACGGCTACGAGCAGTACTTC. It is translated as CATSDKDGYEQYF.

The rearrangement joins TRBV10-3 to TRBJ2-7; TRBD2 might be the D (5 bases). The germline V gene has CDR1 ENHRY and CDR2 SYGVKD. V gave up 6 bases and J gave up 3 bases, with 12 bases separating them. The CDR3 is 13 amino acids. The CDR3 spells CAIRSGILYEQYF. The CDR3, as DNA: TGTGCCATCAGGTCCGGGATACTCTACGAGCAGTACTTC.

V is TRBV5-6 and J is TRBJ2-7; D perhaps matches TRBD1 (5 bases). Trimming took 3 bases from V and 5 from J, leaving 9 bases between them. CDR3 length: 12 residues. In germline, CDR1 is SGHDT, CDR2 YYEEEE. The CDR3 spells CASSWGLDEQYF. The CDR3 DNA reads as TGTGCCAGCAGCTGGGGCCTAGACGAGCAGTACTTC. Based on the CDR3 plus reference TRBV5-6 and TRBJ2-7, the full variable domain is DAGVTQSPTHLIKTRGQQVTLRCSPKSGHDTVSWYQQALGQGPQFIFQYYEEEERQRGNFPDRFSGHQFPNYSSELNVNALLLGDSALYLCASSWGLDEQYFGPGTRLTVT.

The chain has TRBV20-1 and TRBJ2-3, with D unclear. The germline V gene has CDR1 DFQATT and CDR2 SNEGSKA (reference sequence). This CDR3 comprises 11 residues. Trimming shortened V by 1 base and J by 6 bases, and 5 bases separated the two germline ends. The CDR3 bases are TGCAGTGCTAGAGTCCCGGATACGCAGTATTTT. Translation: CSARVPDTQYF.

This chain joins TRBV6-5 and TRBJ1-1; 11 bases line up with TRBD1. The V segment lost 7 bases and the J segment 4 bases; nucleotides outside the gene matches: 5. The germline CDR1 and CDR2 sequences are MNHEY and SVGAGI. The CDR3 extends over 14 amino acids. The DNA for the CDR3 is TGTGCCAGCAAGGACAGGGGGCGCGGCACTGAAGCTTTCTTT. Its protein product is CASKDRGRGTEAFF.

Only one count was recorded for this clone. The V gene is TRBV7-2, the J gene TRBJ1-5; D not resolved. The CDR3 consists of 13 residues. Trimming took off 2 bases at V and 7 bases at J, with 9 bases between the two ends. Germline assignment: CDR1 SGHTA and CDR2 FQGNSA. The CDR3 region is CASSLYLDQPQHF. DNA for the CDR3: TGTGCCAGCAGCTTATACCTGGACCAGCCCCAGCATTTT.

The genes are TRBV9 and TRBJ2-3; TRBD2 might be the D (5 bases). Trimming shortened V by 4 bases and J by 0 bases, and 9 bases separated the two germline ends. Per germline, CDR1 SGDLS and CDR2 YYNGEE. The CDR3 loop spans 14 amino acids. The CDR3 protein is CASSRLTSTDTQYF. The CDR3, as DNA: TGTGCCAGCAGCCGACTAACTAGCACAGATACGCAGTATTTT.

V and J are TRBV6-5 and TRBJ1-3; D is unresolved. The V gene's germline CDR1 is MNHEY and CDR2 SVGAGI. CDR3 length: 13 amino acids. The V end was cut by 6 bases, the J end by 4 bases, with 10 bases between. CDR3 in amino acids: CASSVEGGNTIYF. The CDR3 DNA sequence: TGTGCCAGCAGCGTAGAAGGGGGAAACACCATATATTTT.

V is TRBV5-4 and J is TRBJ1-6, with 8 nucleotides matching TRBD1. Losses at the gene ends were 0 bases for V and 7 bases for J; bases not matched to a gene: 3. The length of the CDR3 is 15 residues. Per the germline V gene, CDR1 is SGHNT and CDR2 is YYREEE (reference sequence). CDR3 DNA sequence: TGTGCCAGCAGCTTGGGGACAGGGAAAAATTCACCCCTCCACTTT. Amino acids: CASSLGTGKNSPLHF.

The rearrangement links TRBV28 to TRBJ1-4; D is unresolved. The germline V and J ends were trimmed by 2 bases and 8 bases, with 18 bases remaining between them. Per germline, CDR1 MDHEN and CDR2 SYDVKM. The CDR3 extends over 16 amino acids. The CDR3 region has the DNA TGTGCCAGCAGTTTAGAAATGGGGAGGGAAGGAGAAAAACTGTTTTTT. Its protein product is CASSLEMGREGEKLFF.